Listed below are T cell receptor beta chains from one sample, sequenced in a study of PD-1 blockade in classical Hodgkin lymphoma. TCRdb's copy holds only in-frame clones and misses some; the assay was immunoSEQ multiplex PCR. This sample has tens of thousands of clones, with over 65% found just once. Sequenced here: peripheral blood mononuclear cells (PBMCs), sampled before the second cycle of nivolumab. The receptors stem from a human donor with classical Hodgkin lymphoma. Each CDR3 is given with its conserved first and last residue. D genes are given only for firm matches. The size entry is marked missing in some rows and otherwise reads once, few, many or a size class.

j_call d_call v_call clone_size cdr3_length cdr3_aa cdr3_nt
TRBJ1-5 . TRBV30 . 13 CAWSIGQNQPQHF TGTGCCTGGAGTATAGGTCAGAATCAGCCCCAGCATTTT
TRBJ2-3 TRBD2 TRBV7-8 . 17 CASSWYGGAIRTDTQYF TGTGCCAGCAGCTGGTACGGGGGGGCCATACGCACAGATACGCAGTATTTT
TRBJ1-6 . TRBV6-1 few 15 CASSSLGGGNSPLHF TGTGCCAGCAGTTCCCTGGGGGGGGGCAATTCACCCCTCCACTTT
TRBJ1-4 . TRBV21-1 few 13 CPAEQVTNEKLFF TGCCCCGCTGAGCAGGTAACTAATGAAAAACTGTTTTTT
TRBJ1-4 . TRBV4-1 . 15 CASSQAGTYNEKLFF TGCGCCAGCAGCCAAGCCGGGACTTATAATGAAAAACTGTTTTTT
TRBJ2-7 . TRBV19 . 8 CASSMAPF TGTGCCAGTAGTATGGCCCCGTTC
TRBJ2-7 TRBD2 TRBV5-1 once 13 CASSLGAGGEQYF TGCGCCAGCAGCTTGGGCGCGGGAGGGGAGCAGTACTTC
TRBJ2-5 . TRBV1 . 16 CTSSRLAGGHQETQYF TGCACCAGCAGCCGTCTAGCGGGGGGACACCAAGAGACCCAGTACTTC
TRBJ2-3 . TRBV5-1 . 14 CASSSIGNTDTQYF TGCGCCAGCAGCTCGATAGGGAACACAGATACGCAGTATTTT
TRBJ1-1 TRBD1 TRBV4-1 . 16 CASSQGGGQGNTEAFF TGCGCCAGCAGCCAAGGGGGCGGACAGGGAAACACTGAAGCTTTCTTT
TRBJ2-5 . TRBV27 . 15 CASSITPGSRETQYF TGTGCCAGCAGTATTACCCCAGGGTCTCGAGAGACCCAGTACTTC
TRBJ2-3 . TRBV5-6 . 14 CASSLGGIADTQYF TGTGCCAGCAGCTTGGGGGGCATAGCAGATACGCAGTATTTT
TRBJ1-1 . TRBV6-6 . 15 CASSPGHSLNTEAFF TGTGCCAGCAGTCCCGGGCACAGCCTGAACACTGAAGCTTTCTTT
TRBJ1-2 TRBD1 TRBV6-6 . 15 CASSFPGQGLGGYTF TGTGCCAGCAGTTTCCCGGGACAGGGGTTGGGTGGCTACACCTTC
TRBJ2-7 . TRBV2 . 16 CASTDSRGTGPYEQYF TGTGCCAGCACTGACTCCCGGGGGACCGGACCCTACGAGCAGTACTTC
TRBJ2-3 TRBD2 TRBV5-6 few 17 CASSLKSSGGTADTQYF TGTGCCAGCAGCTTGAAGTCTAGCGGGGGGACTGCAGATACGCAGTATTTT
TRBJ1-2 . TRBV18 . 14 CASSPRSLGYGYTF TGTGCCAGCTCACCGAGGTCTCTGGGCTATGGCTACACCTTC
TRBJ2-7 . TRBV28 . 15 CASTLASTVPYEQYF TGTGCCAGCACCTTGGCCTCGACAGTACCCTACGAGCAGTACTTC
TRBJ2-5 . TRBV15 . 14 CATSRGRAQETQYF TGTGCCACCAGCCGTGGACGGGCGCAAGAGACCCAGTACTTC
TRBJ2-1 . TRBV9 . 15 CASSVRGAENNEQFF TGTGCCAGCAGCGTTCGGGGGGCGGAGAACAATGAGCAGTTCTTC
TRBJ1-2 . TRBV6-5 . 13 CASSYSGNYGYTF TGTGCCAGCAGTTACAGCGGTAACTATGGCTACACCTTC
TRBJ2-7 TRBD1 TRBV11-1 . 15 CASSLEGQTSYEQYF TGTGCCAGCAGCTTAGAGGGACAGACCTCCTACGAGCAGTACTTC
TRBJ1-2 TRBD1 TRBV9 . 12 CASGQALGGYTF TGTGCCAGTGGACAGGCCCTCGGGGGCTACACCTTC
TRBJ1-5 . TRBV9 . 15 CASSVGRDLGQPQHF TGTGCCAGCAGTGTGGGGAGGGACCTGGGTCAGCCCCAGCATTTT
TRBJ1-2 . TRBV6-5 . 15 CASSFPRQERTSYTF TGTGCCAGCAGTTTTCCCCGACAGGAAAGGACAAGCTACACCTTC
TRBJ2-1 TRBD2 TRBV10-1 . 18 CASSGGTSGGEFYNEQFF TGCGCCAGCAGTGGAGGGACTAGCGGGGGGGAGTTCTACAATGAGCAGTTCTTC
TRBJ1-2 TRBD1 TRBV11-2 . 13 CASSSDRGLGYTF TGTGCCAGCAGCTCGGACAGGGGTCTCGGCTACACCTTC
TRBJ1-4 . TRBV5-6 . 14 CASSLAATNEKLFF TGTGCCAGCAGCTTGGCTGCAACTAATGAAAAACTGTTTTTT
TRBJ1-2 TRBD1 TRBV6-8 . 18 CASSYSRDRVAVNYGYTF TGTGCCAGCAGTTACTCGAGGGACAGGGTCGCCGTTAACTATGGCTACACCTTC
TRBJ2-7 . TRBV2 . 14 CASSVAMAAGEQYF TGTGCCAGCAGTGTCGCTATGGCGGCCGGGGAGCAGTACTTC
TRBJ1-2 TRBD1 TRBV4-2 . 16 CASSQNRGQGRYGYTF TGTGCCAGCAGCCAAAATCGCGGACAGGGGAGATATGGCTACACCTTC
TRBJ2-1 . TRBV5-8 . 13 CAREGARGNEQFF TGTGCCAGAGAAGGGGCTAGGGGCAATGAGCAGTTCTTC
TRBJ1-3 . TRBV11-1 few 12 CASSFRGNTIYF TGTGCCAGCAGCTTTCGAGGAAACACCATATATTTT
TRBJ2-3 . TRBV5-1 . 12 CAGDSSTDTQYF TGCGCCGGGGATTCTAGCACAGATACGCAGTATTTT
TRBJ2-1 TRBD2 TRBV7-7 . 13 CASSSGLANEQFF TGTGCCAGCAGCTCGGGACTAGCGAATGAGCAGTTCTTC
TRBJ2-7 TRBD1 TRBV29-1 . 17 CSVEGDRDRGNFHEQYF TGCAGCGTTGAAGGGGACCGGGACAGGGGTAATTTCCACGAGCAGTACTTC
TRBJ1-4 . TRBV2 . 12 CASSEGVEKLFF TGTGCCAGCAGTGAAGGGGTTGAAAAACTGTTTTTT
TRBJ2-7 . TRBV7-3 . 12 CAGTGEAYEQYF TGTGCCGGTACAGGGGAGGCCTACGAGCAGTACTTC
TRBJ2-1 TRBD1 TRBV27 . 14 CASSLRQGQNEQFF TGTGCCAGCAGTTTGCGACAGGGGCAAAATGAGCAGTTCTTC
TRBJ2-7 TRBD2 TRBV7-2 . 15 CASSLWSGGNYEQYF TGTGCCAGCAGCTTATGGAGCGGGGGGAATTACGAGCAGTACTTC
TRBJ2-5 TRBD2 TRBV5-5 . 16 CASSLELAGGRETQYF TGTGCCAGCAGCTTGGAACTAGCGGGGGGCAGGGAGACCCAGTACTTC
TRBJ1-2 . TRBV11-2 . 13 CASSLGLAMSYTF TGTGCCAGCAGCTTGGGCCTTGCGATGAGCTACACCTTC
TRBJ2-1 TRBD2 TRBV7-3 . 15 CASSASGGAYNEQFF TGTGCCAGCAGCGCTAGCGGGGGGGCGTACAATGAGCAGTTCTTC
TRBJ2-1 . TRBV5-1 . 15 CASSLAGNREHEQFF TGCGCCAGCAGCTTGGCAGGGAACCGGGAGCATGAGCAGTTCTTC
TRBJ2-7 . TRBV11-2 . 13 CASSLDPAYEQYF TGTGCCAGCAGCTTAGATCCTGCCTACGAGCAGTACTTC
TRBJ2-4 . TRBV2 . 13 CASSVGSWYIQYF TGTGCCAGCAGTGTCGGTAGCTGGTACATTCAGTACTTC
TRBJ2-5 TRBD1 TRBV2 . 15 CASSGDRGGQETQYF TGTGCCAGCAGTGGCGACAGGGGGGGGCAAGAGACCCAGTACTTC